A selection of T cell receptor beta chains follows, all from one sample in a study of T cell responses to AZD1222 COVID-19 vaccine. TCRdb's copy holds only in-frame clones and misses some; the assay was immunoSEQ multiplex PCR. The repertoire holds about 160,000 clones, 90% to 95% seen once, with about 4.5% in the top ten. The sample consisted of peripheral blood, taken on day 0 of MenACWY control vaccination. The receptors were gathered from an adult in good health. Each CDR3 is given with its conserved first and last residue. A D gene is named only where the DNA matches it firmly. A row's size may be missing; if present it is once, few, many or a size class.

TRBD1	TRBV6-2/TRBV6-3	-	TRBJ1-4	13	TGTGCCAGCAGTACCCGGACAGGCCCAGAACTGTTTTTT	CASSTRTGPELFF
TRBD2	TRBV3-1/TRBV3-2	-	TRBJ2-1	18	TGTGCCAGCAGCCAAGATCTCCCTGGACTAGGCGTGGGTGGTCGGCAGTTCTTC	CASSQDLPGLGVGGRQFF
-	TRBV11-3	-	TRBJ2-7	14	TGTGCCAGCAGCTCCCAGACTGCTTCCTACGAGCAGTACTTC	CASSSQTASYEQYF
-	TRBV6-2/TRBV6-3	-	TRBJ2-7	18	TGTGCCAGCAGTTACTCAGGGCCGTGGGGGCACAAACAAGACGAGCAGTACTTC	CASSYSGPWGHKQDEQYF
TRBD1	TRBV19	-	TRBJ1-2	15	TGTGCCAGTAGTATCCGGACAGGGGGTGGTTATGGCTACACCTTC	CASSIRTGGGYGYTF
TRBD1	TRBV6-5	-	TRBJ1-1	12	TGTGCCAGCAGGAGGACAGGGGCTGAAGCTTTCTTT	CASRRTGAEAFF
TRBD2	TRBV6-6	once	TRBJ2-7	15	TGTGCCAGCACCTCCGGGACTAGCGGGAGTAGTCGGCAGTACTTC	CASTSGTSGSSRQYF
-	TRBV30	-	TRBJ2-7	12	TGTGCCTGGAGTCGGGTTCTCGGGGAGCAGTACTTC	CAWSRVLGEQYF
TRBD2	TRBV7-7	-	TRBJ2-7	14	TGTGCCAGCAGCTCGGGACTAGCCGCCTACGAGCAGTACTTC	CASSSGLAAYEQYF
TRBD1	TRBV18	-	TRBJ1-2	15	TGTGCCAGCTCACCTGGACAGGCCGAACCCTATGGCTACACCTTC	CASSPGQAEPYGYTF
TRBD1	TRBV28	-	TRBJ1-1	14	TGTGCCAGCAGCCTTGGACAGGGGAACACTGAAGCTTTCTTT	CASSLGQGNTEAFF
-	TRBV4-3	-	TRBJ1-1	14	TGCGCCAGCAGCCAAGATAGGGGTAACACTGAAGCTTTCTTT	CASSQDRGNTEAFF
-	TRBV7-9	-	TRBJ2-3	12	TGTGCCAGCGAGGCTAGCACAGATACGCAGTATTTT	CASEASTDTQYF
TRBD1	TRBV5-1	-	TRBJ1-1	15	TGCGCCAGCAGCCCCCCGGGGACAGGGGACACTGAAGCTTTCTTT	CASSPPGTGDTEAFF
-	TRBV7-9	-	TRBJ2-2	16	TGTGCCAGCAACGGGAAGTCGGCCTCGAACACCGGGGAGCTGTTTTTT	CASNGKSASNTGELFF
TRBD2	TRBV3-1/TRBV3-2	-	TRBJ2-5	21	TGTGCCAGCAGCCAAGGTGTCCCGGGACTAGCGGGAGCTTTCCGGGGAGAGACCCAGTACTTC	CASSQGVPGLAGAFRGETQYF
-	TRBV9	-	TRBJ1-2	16	TGTGCCAGCAGCCTCTCCGCGGACCCCGGGGGCTATGGCTACACCTTC	CASSLSADPGGYGYTF
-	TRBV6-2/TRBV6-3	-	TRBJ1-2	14	TGTGCCAGCAGTTACCGCCTGGACAGTTATGGCTACACCTTC	CASSYRLDSYGYTF
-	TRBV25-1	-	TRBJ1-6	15	TGTGCCAGCAGTGAATTGGCAGGACATAATCCACCCCTCCACTTT	CASSELAGHNPPLHF
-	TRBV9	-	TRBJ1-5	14	TGTGCCAGCAGCGTAGGGACGGTATCCCGACCCCAGCATTTT	CASSVGTVSRPQHF
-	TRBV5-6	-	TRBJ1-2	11	TGTGCCAGCAGCTTACGATATGGCTACACCTTC	CASSLRYGYTF
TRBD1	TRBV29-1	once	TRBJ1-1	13	TGCAGCGTTTTACAGGGGCTGGACACTGAAGCTTTCTTT	CSVLQGLDTEAFF
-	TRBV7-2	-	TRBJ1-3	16	TGTGCCAGCAGCTTAGCGGGGGGTTCGGTGAGAAACACCATATATTTT	CASSLAGGSVRNTIYF
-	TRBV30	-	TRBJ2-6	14	TGTGCCTGGAGTGTTGGGACTGGGGCCAACGTCCTGACTTTC	CAWSVGTGANVLTF
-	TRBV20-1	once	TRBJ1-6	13	TGCAGTGCTAGTGCGGAGTTGGGATCACCCCTCCACTTT	CSASAELGSPLHF
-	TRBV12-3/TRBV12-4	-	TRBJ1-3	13	TGTGCCAGCAGTTTAAACAGGGGAAACACCATATATTTT	CASSLNRGNTIYF
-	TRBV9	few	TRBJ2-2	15	TGTGCCAGCGATCAAGGACACGAGCGCACCGGGGAGCTGTTTTTT	CASDQGHERTGELFF
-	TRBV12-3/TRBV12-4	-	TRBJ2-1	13	TGTGCCAGCGGTTCAACGGTGCGGACTGAGCAGTTCTTC	CASGSTVRTEQFF
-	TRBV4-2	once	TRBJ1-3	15	TGTGCCAGCAGCCCCAGACTGCACTCTGGAAACACCATATATTTT	CASSPRLHSGNTIYF
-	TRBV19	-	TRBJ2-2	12	TGTGCCAGTAAGAGGGCGTCCGGGGAGCTGTTTTTT	CASKRASGELFF
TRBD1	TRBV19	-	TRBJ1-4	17	TGTGCCAGTAGATCGACTAGGACAGGGACAACTAATGAAAAACTGTTTTTT	CASRSTRTGTTNEKLFF
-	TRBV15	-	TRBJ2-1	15	TGTGCCACCAGCATCCTCGGGGGTTTAGGCAATGAGCAGTTCTTC	CATSILGGLGNEQFF
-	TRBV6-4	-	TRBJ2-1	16	TGTGCCAGCAGTGTGGGCTGGGGGCGTTTACGGAATGAGCAGTTCTTC	CASSVGWGRLRNEQFF
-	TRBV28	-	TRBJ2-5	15	TGTGCCAGCAGCCCATACGACGGAGCCTTCAAGACCCAGTACTTC	CASSPYDGAFKTQYF